Following are 28 T cell receptor beta chains from one sample sequenced in a study of T cell repertoires in cytomegalovirus infection. TCRdb used MiXCR to reprocess the reads, holding one entry per CDR3 protein. The table includes about 310,000 distinct CDR3 sequences, about 25% detected once. What these receptors recognize is not known. The sample here was cultured PBMCs, taken from culture after CMV antigen stimulation. Receptors originate from a human donor in good health (CMV status not recorded). Some clones in this sample may be carry-over from other donors' samples.

This clonotype was counted many times. The V gene is TRBV7-2, the J gene TRBJ2-7, with 11 bases lining up with TRBD2. The CDR3 has 14 residues. V lost 2 bases and J lost 7; bases outside the gene matches: 4. Germline CDR1 SGHTA, CDR2 FQGNSA. CDR3 DNA sequence: TGTGCCAGCAGCTTAACTAGCGGGAGTTATGAGCAGTACGTC. It specifies CASSLTSGSYEQYV.

In this sample, this clonotype turned up a few times. This chain joins TRBV5-4 and TRBJ2-1; 12 bases match TRBD2. The CDR3 is made up of 17 amino acids. Germline loops: CDR1 SGHNT, CDR2 YYREEE (reference sequence). V trimming: 2 bases; J trimming: 9 bases; junction bases outside the gene matches: 12. CDR3 amino acids: CASSLGLAGGIGVEQFF. The DNA of the CDR3 is TGTGCCAGCAGCTTAGGTCTAGCGGGAGGGATCGGAGTTGAGCAGTTCTTC.

This clonotype was seen only a few times. This chain joins TRBV7-2 and TRBJ2-7; D remains ambiguous. In germline, CDR1 is SGHTA, CDR2 FQGNSA. The CDR3 covers 15 residues. V shed 3 bases and J shed 0 bases, with 12 bases lying between them. The CDR3 DNA sequence: TGTGCCAGCAGCTTCCGTCCGGACCCCTCCTACGAGCAGTACTTC. Translation gives CASSFRPDPSYEQYF.

This clonotype was seen a handful of times. The rearrangement links TRBV20-1 to TRBJ2-2, with D unclear. Trimming shortened V by 3 bases and J by 6 bases, and 23 bases separated the two germline ends. Germline CDR1 and CDR2: DFQATT and SNEGSKA (reference sequence). The CDR3 totals 17 residues. CDR3: CSARAFHSHIKSGELFF. The CDR3 bases are TGCAGTGCTAGGGCATTTCACTCTCATATTAAGTCCGGGGAGCTGTTTTTT.

This clonotype was detected a few times. The V gene is TRBV18, the J gene TRBJ2-2; D is perhaps TRBD1 (6 bases). From germline, CDR1 is KGHSH and CDR2 LQKENI. The ends were cut back, 0 bases at V and 6 bases at J, with 17 bases in the middle. The CDR3 covers 17 residues. The CDR3 loop reads CASSPPRQAWWAGELFF. The CDR3 nucleotides read TGTGCCAGCTCACCACCAAGACAGGCCTGGTGGGCCGGGGAGCTGTTTTTT.

This clonotype has just a few counts. The CDR3: CASIADPGLSLSKQFF. DNA of the CDR3: TGTGCCAGCATCGCTGATCCGGGACTCTCCCTTTCCAAGCAGTTCTTC. The V gene is TRBV6-2 or TRBV6-3, the J gene TRBJ2-1; a weak D match, TRBD2 (6 bases). Germline CDR1 and CDR2: MNHEY and SVGEGT. Trimming took 7 bases from V and 11 from J, leaving 27 bases between them. The CDR3 has 16 amino acids.

This sequence joins TRBV12-3 or TRBV12-4 and TRBJ1-1; 8 bases are a match to TRBD1. V lost 7 bases and J lost 8; bases outside the gene matches: 3. CDR3 length equals 11 residues. CDR3 in DNA: TGTGCCAGCACCCGGACAGGGGAAGCTTTCTTT. It yields the protein CASTRTGEAFF.

This clonotype was counted only a few times. V and J are TRBV7-8 and TRBJ2-3; 8 bases line up with TRBD2. V shed 5 bases, J shed 0 bases, and the junction held 7 bases outside the gene matches. The CDR3 totals 16 residues. Germline lookup yields CDR1 SGHVS and CDR2 FQNEAQ. The CDR3 DNA sequence: TGTGCCAGCAGCAACCGGACTAGCCCTAGCACAGATACGCAGTATTTT. Protein product: CASSNRTSPSTDTQYF.

There are many counts of this clonotype. The chain couples TRBV7-2 to TRBJ2-1; 11 nucleotides match TRBD2. This CDR3 spans 22 amino acids. The germline V gene has CDR1 SGHTA and CDR2 FQGNSA. The trim removed 1 base at V and 0 bases at J, leaving 17 bases unmatched. CDR3 region: CASSLVPLLPGTSGLSYNEQFF. The CDR3, as DNA: TGTGCCAGCAGCTTAGTTCCTCTACTTCCCGGGACTAGCGGACTCTCCTACAATGAGCAGTTCTTC.

This clonotype was seen more than once but under ten times. The chain is built from TRBV6-2 or TRBV6-3 and TRBJ2-5; 7 positions agree with TRBD1. With 6 bases clipped from V and 2 bases from J, the junction kept 3 bases outside the gene matches. Germline-derived CDR1 and CDR2 are MNHEY and SVGEGT. The CDR3 runs 13 residues. The CDR3 DNA reads TGTGCCAGCAGAGGGACAGTTCAAGAGACCCAGTACTTC. This translates into CASRGTVQETQYF.

This clonotype showed up just a few times. The J gene is TRBJ1-5, the V gene TRBV11-1; D remains ambiguous. CDR1 SGHAT and CDR2 FQDESV come from the germline V gene (reference sequence). The CDR3 totals 13 residues. Trimming removed 0 bases at V and 5 bases at J, with 5 bases between. CDR3 amino acids: CASSLARYQPQHF. The CDR3 DNA reads as TGTGCCAGCAGCTTAGCGCGGTATCAGCCCCAGCATTTT.

There are many counts of this clonotype. The V gene is TRBV6-2 or TRBV6-3, the J gene TRBJ2-3; no reliable D call. Germline V gene data show CDR1 as MNHEY and CDR2 as SVGEGT. The length of the CDR3 is 12 residues. The V and J ends lost 4 bases and 5 bases respectively, with 7 bases between them. The CDR3 protein is CASSSPGDTQYF. The CDR3 DNA is TGTGCCAGCAGTTCCCCCGGAGATACGCAGTATTTT.

This clonotype was counted many times. The chain is built from TRBV11-2 and TRBJ2-1; 8 bases agree with TRBD2. The V gene's germline CDR1 is SGHAT and CDR2 FQNNGV. The CDR3 length is 13 residues. V dropped 5 bases and J dropped 9; count of bases not matched to a gene: 6. This CDR3 is CASSKREYGEQFF. The CDR3 DNA reads as TGTGCCAGCAGCAAGCGGGAGTACGGTGAGCAGTTCTTC.

This clonotype has just a few counts. The CDR3 DNA sequence: TGTGCCATCAGTGAGAAGGTAGCCGCCCTGACAGATACGCAGTATTTT. It specifies CAISEKVAALTDTQYF. The J gene is TRBJ2-3, the V gene TRBV10-3; D not resolved. The CDR3 loop spans 16 amino acids. CDR1 is ENHRY, CDR2 SYGVKD, per germline. V was shortened by 2 bases and J by 3 bases, with 15 bases between the two germline ends.

The genes are TRBV7-8 and TRBJ2-3; D is uncertain. Germline-derived CDR1 and CDR2 are SGHVS and FQNEAQ. V was trimmed by 5 bases and J by 4 bases, leaving 7 bases between them. The CDR3 runs to 12 residues. The DNA for the CDR3 is TGTGCCAGCAGCCCGATAGCAGATACGCAGTATTTT. Translated: CASSPIADTQYF.

The table lists this clonotype with a few counts. The chain combines TRBV6-5 with TRBJ2-5, with no clear D. There are 12 residues in the CDR3. Germline V gene lookup returns CDR1 MNHEY and CDR2 SVGAGI. V lost 2 bases and J 6 bases, leaving 7 bases between the germline ends. CDR3 sequence (DNA): TGTGCCAGCAGTTACGGTCAGAAGACCCAGTACTTC. Protein product: CASSYGQKTQYF.

The sample holds many counts of this clonotype. This sequence joins TRBV7-2 and TRBJ1-4; D is ambiguous. The CDR3 runs 11 residues. The germline V and J ends were trimmed by 5 bases and 10 bases, with 8 bases remaining between them. The germline V gene encodes CDR1 SGHTA and CDR2 FQGNSA. CDR3 residues: CASSPGLKLFF. In nucleotides, the CDR3 is TGTGCCAGCAGCCCCGGACTAAAACTGTTTTTT.

DNA of the CDR3: TGTGCCAGCAGTCTACAAGTCGCCAACGTCCTGACTTTC. This encodes CASSLQVANVLTF. The rearrangement uses TRBV12-3 or TRBV12-4 and TRBJ2-6; D not resolved. The CDR3 totals 13 residues. Trimming took 5 bases from V and 7 from J, leaving 9 bases between them.

This clonotype was detected only a few times. This sequence joins TRBV12-3 or TRBV12-4 and TRBJ1-1, with a possible D match to TRBD1 (6 bases). The CDR3 covers 15 residues. The ends were cut back, 6 bases at V and 0 bases at J, with 14 bases in the middle. CDR3 nucleotides: TGTGCCAGCAGCTACCGCGGGGGCTTGAACACTGAAGCTTTCTTT. Amino acid sequence: CASSYRGGLNTEAFF.

This clonotype has at least ten counts. The chain couples TRBV7-2 to TRBJ1-5; 7 bases are shared with TRBD1. Germline V gene lookup returns CDR1 SGHTA and CDR2 FQGNSA. V lost 1 base and J lost 0; bases outside the gene matches: 3. The CDR3 has 16 amino acids. The CDR3, as DNA: TGTGCCAGCAGCTTAGTCGGGACAGATAGCAATCAGCCCCAGCATTTT. Residues: CASSLVGTDSNQPQHF. Variable domain in full (rest from reference TRBV7-2 and TRBJ1-5): GAGVSQSPSNKVTEKGKDVELRCDPISGHTALYWYRQSLGQGLEFLIYFQGNSAPDKSGLPSDRFSAERTGGSVSTLTIQRTQQEDSAVYLCASSLVGTDSNQPQHFGDGTRLSIL.

Only a few counts were recorded for this clonotype. The chain recombines TRBV29-1 with TRBJ2-1; 9 bases are shared with TRBD2. Germline V CDR1 and CDR2: SQVTM, ANQGSEA. There are 14 residues in the CDR3. The ends lost 3 bases at V and 5 bases at J; junction bases unmatched: 5. CDR3: CSVERGGINNEQFF. The CDR3 bases are TGCAGCGTTGAGCGGGGGGGGATTAACAATGAGCAGTTCTTC.

This clonotype has more than one count but fewer than ten. The rearrangement links TRBV5-1 to TRBJ1-3, with no clear D. CDR1 SGHRS and CDR2 YFSETQ come from the germline V gene. Trimming pared 0 bases from V and 0 bases from J, leaving 10 bases between. The CDR3 extends over 16 amino acids. CDR3 sequence (DNA): TGCGCCAGCAGCTTGGTTGGCATCGACTCTGGAAACACCATATATTTT. Translating it yields CASSLVGIDSGNTIYF. Full variable domain (rest looked up from reference TRBV5-1 and TRBJ1-3): KAGVTQTPRYLIKTRGQQVTLSCSPISGHRSVSWYQQTPGQGLQFLFEYFSETQRNKGNFPGRFSGRQFSNSRSEMNVSTLELGDSALYLCASSLVGIDSGNTIYFGEGSWLTVV.

This clonotype was counted at least ten times. V gene TRBV7-2 combines with J gene TRBJ2-7; D call uncertain. The CDR3 runs to 12 residues. Trimming left V 2 bases short and J 5 bases short, with 7 bases between. The germline V gene encodes CDR1 SGHTA and CDR2 FQGNSA. CDR3 coding DNA: TGTGCCAGCAGCTTAAATAGCCACGAGCAGTACTTC. Protein product: CASSLNSHEQYF.

This rearrangement joins TRBV11-1 to TRBJ1-1; possibly TRBD1 for D (5 bases). Germline V gene data show CDR1 as SGHAT and CDR2 as FQDESV (reference sequence). The CDR3 length is 14 residues. The V and J ends lost 7 bases and 1 base respectively, with 13 bases between them. The CDR3 sequence: CASIKLGENTEAFF. The CDR3 DNA reads as TGTGCCAGCATCAAATTAGGGGAGAACACTGAAGCTTTCTTT.

The chain uses TRBV11-2 and TRBJ1-2; D is ambiguous. Trimming took 2 bases from V and 3 from J, leaving 13 bases between them. CDR3 length: 15 amino acids. The germline V gene has CDR1 SGHAT and CDR2 FQNNGV. CDR3 protein: CASSLKLEADYGYTF. CDR3 in DNA: TGTGCCAGCAGCTTAAAACTAGAGGCGGACTATGGCTACACCTTC.

In its sample, this clonotype was seen a few times. Here the CDR3 reads CASSAGSGALEAFF. CDR3 in DNA: TGTGCCAGCTCAGCAGGATCCGGAGCGCTTGAAGCTTTCTTT. This chain links TRBV18 with TRBJ1-1; D not certain. Per the germline V gene, CDR1 is KGHSH and CDR2 is LQKENI. CDR3 size: 14 residues. V shed 5 bases and J shed 7 bases, with 17 bases lying between them. Variable domain in full (rest from reference TRBV18 and TRBJ1-1): NAGVMQNPRHLVRRRGQEARLRCSPMKGHSHVYWYRQLPEEGLKFMVYLQKENIIDESGMPKERFSAEFPKEGPSILRIQQVVRGDSAAYFCASSAGSGALEAFFGQGTRLTVV.

A few counts support this clonotype. The chain is built from TRBV6-2 or TRBV6-3 and TRBJ2-1, with D perhaps matching TRBD1 (5 bases). V was clipped by 6 bases and J by 7 bases, with 16 bases between them. The CDR3 is made up of 14 amino acids. CDR1 MNHEY and CDR2 SVGEGT come from the germline V gene. DNA of the CDR3: TGTGCCAGCAGCGACCACTATGGGGCTAATGAGCAGTTCTTC. Encoded protein: CASSDHYGANEQFF.

This clonotype was seen a handful of times. This chain connects TRBV10-3 to TRBJ1-1, with D unresolved. Trimming shortened V by 7 bases and J by 5 bases, and 14 bases separated the two germline ends. The length of the CDR3 is 13 residues. Germline CDR1 ENHRY, CDR2 SYGVKD. CDR3 bases: TGTGCCATCACTTTCGGGGAGAGGACTGAAGCTTTCTTT. It is translated as CAITFGERTEAFF.